The 16 T cell receptor beta chains below come from one sample, sequenced in a study of CD8 T cells in Susac syndrome. Reverse transcription of about 0.45 to 1 ug RNA was carried out with random hexamers. Via MiXCR, TCRdb re-called the immunoSEQ multiplex PCR reads, giving one row per CDR3 protein. The sample records 95,000 to 150,000 distinct CDR3 sequences, roughly 93% being singletons. The sample comprised CD8+ T cells from PBMCs. The receptors stem from a human donor with multiple sclerosis.

The V gene is TRBV6-1, the J gene TRBJ2-7; unclear D gene. V lost 9 bases to trimming and J lost 4 bases, with 19 bases between them. Germline V lookup: CDR1 MNHNS, CDR2 SASEGT. The CDR3 length is 14 residues. The CDR3 DNA reads as TGTGCCAGATGGACCGGCCCGCAAAAATACGAGCAGTACGTC. Residues: CARWTGPQKYEQYV.

V is TRBV27 and J is TRBJ2-3; 13 bases align to TRBD2. The trim removed 7 bases at V and 2 bases at J, leaving 9 bases unmatched. CDR1 and CDR2 (germline): MNHEY, SMNVEV (reference sequence). CDR3 length: 17 residues. The CDR3 DNA is TGTGCCAGCATTTCAATGGGACTAGCGGGGCCCACAGATACGCAGTATTTT. Translating it yields CASISMGLAGPTDTQYF.

This clonotype came up once. V gene TRBV7-3 combines with J gene TRBJ2-3, with 7 bases lining up with TRBD2. V dropped 5 bases and J dropped 3; count of bases not matched to a gene: 8. Germline V gene sequence: CDR1 SGHTA, CDR2 FQGTGA. The length of the CDR3 is 15 residues. The CDR3 loop reads CASSPLPGGTDTQYF. The CDR3 DNA reads as TGTGCCAGCAGCCCATTACCGGGGGGTACAGATACGCAGTATTTT.

The chain joins TRBV9 to TRBJ1-3; D uncertain. The CDR3 length is 15 residues. V was pared by 0 bases and J by 4 bases, with 11 bases between. The germline V gene has CDR1 SGDLS and CDR2 YYNGEE. The CDR3 DNA follows: TGTGCCAGCAGCGTAGCGAGTGGGCAGGGAAACACCATATATTTT. It is translated as CASSVASGQGNTIYF.

Here the CDR3 reads CSVQSQETYEQYF. The CDR3 DNA reads TGCAGCGTTCAGTCCCAGGAAACCTACGAGCAGTACTTC. The rearrangement uses TRBV29-1 and TRBJ2-7; D is undetermined. The germline V and J ends were trimmed by 5 bases and 2 bases, with 13 bases remaining between them. This CDR3 has 13 residues. Germline lookup yields CDR1 SQVTM and CDR2 ANQGSEA.

This chain connects TRBV10-3 to TRBJ1-1; TRBD1 is a possible D gene (5 bases). This CDR3 has 14 amino acids. CDR1 is ENHRY and CDR2 is SYGVKD in the germline V gene. V was trimmed by 0 bases and J by 4 bases, leaving 9 bases between them. CDR3 nucleotides: TGTGCCATCAGTGAGTCGGAGAGGGGCACTGAAGCTTTCTTT. It is translated as CAISESERGTEAFF.

This chain connects TRBV29-1 to TRBJ1-1; D gene uncertain. With 7 bases removed from V and 0 bases from J, the gap between germline ends came to 6 bases. The CDR3 loop spans 11 amino acids. Per germline, CDR1 SQVTM and CDR2 ANQGSEA. CDR3 residues: CSGLMNTEAFF. CDR3 bases: TGCAGCGGCCTGATGAACACTGAAGCTTTCTTT.

The chain links TRBV7-9 to TRBJ2-1; TRBD1 aligns across 9 bases. The ends lost 6 bases at V and 6 bases at J; junction bases unmatched: 3. CDR3 size: 13 residues. Germline values: CDR1 SEHNR, CDR2 FQNEAQ (reference sequence). This CDR3 is CASRQTGGNEQFF. CDR3 nucleotides: TGTGCCAGCAGGCAGACAGGGGGCAATGAGCAGTTCTTC.

V and J are TRBV24-1 and TRBJ2-1; 11 positions agree with TRBD2. CDR1 KGHDR and CDR2 SFDVKD come from the germline V gene. The CDR3 covers 15 residues. V was pared by 4 bases and J by 8 bases, with 6 bases of the junction left unmatched. Written as DNA, the CDR3 is TGTGCCACCAGTGAAATAGCGGGGGGGCCGGATGAGCAGTTCTTC. Its translation: CATSEIAGGPDEQFF.

The chain uses TRBV30 and TRBJ1-1, with 8 nucleotides matching TRBD1. V lost 2 bases to trimming and J lost 1 base; unmatched junction nucleotides: 3. The CDR3 runs 14 residues. The V gene's germline CDR1 is GTSNPN and CDR2 SVGIG (reference sequence). CDR3 bases: TGTGCCTGGAGTCCCGGACAGGGGAACACTGAAGCTTTCTTT. Translation: CAWSPGQGNTEAFF.

This chain uses TRBV5-4 with TRBJ2-1, with a possible D match to TRBD2 (7 bases). Germline loops: CDR1 SGHNT, CDR2 YYREEE (reference sequence). V was cut by 0 bases and J by 6 bases, with 10 bases left in between. This CDR3 comprises 14 residues. The CDR3 DNA follows: TGTGCCAGCAGCTTGGGGGAGGGGGGCAATGAGCAGTTCTTC. Residues: CASSLGEGGNEQFF.

This sequence joins TRBV10-3 and TRBJ2-3; a weak D match, TRBD2 (6 bases). In germline, CDR1 is ENHRY, CDR2 SYGVKD. There are 16 residues in the CDR3. V was pared by 2 bases and J by 4 bases, with 16 bases between. The CDR3 DNA sequence: TGTGCCATCAGTGAGACCCTTGGGGGGAGAGCAGATACGCAGTATTTT. It specifies CAISETLGGRADTQYF.

This clonotype was detected once. The rearrangement joins TRBV29-1 to TRBJ2-1, with D perhaps matching TRBD1 or TRBD2 (7 bases each). With 4 bases removed from V and 6 bases from J, the gap between germline ends came to 16 bases. From germline, CDR1 is SQVTM and CDR2 ANQGSEA. This CDR3 has 14 amino acids. The CDR3 region has the DNA TGCAGCGTTGCGTTTCTCAGGGGGGGCAATGAGCAGTTCTTC. This codes for CSVAFLRGGNEQFF.

This chain connects TRBV27 to TRBJ2-5; D perhaps matches TRBD1 (6 bases). CDR1 and CDR2 (germline): MNHEY, SMNVEV (reference sequence). The CDR3 has 15 residues. V lost 2 bases to trimming and J lost 3 bases, with 13 bases between them. Written as DNA, the CDR3 is TGTGCCAGCAGTTTACGGCCGCCAGGGGAAGAGACCCAGTACTTC. It encodes CASSLRPPGEETQYF.

The chain is built from TRBV19 and TRBJ1-1; 7 bases align to TRBD1. Germline CDR1 and CDR2: LNHDA and SQIVND (reference sequence). The J segment lost 4 bases and the V segment lost 5 bases, leaving 10 bases of the junction unmatched. The CDR3 covers 15 residues. CDR3 bases: TGTGCCAGTAGTGGGGGAATGACAGGGCCCACTGAAGCTTTCTTT. It yields the protein CASSGGMTGPTEAFF.

This chain connects TRBV9 to TRBJ2-1; 7 bases are shared with TRBD2. Losses at the gene ends were 3 bases for V and 4 bases for J; bases not matched to a gene: 7. The CDR3 length is 15 residues. Germline V gene lookup returns CDR1 SGDLS and CDR2 YYNGEE. CDR3 loop: CASSASGKGYNEQFF. The CDR3, as DNA: TGTGCCAGCAGCGCCAGCGGGAAAGGTTACAATGAGCAGTTCTTC.